This T cell receptor (beta chain) was retrieved from a study of T cells in Graves' hyperthyroidism and ophthalmopathy. Points from the study as a whole: Also found in blood were most expanded thyroid clonotypes above 0.001.

TCR beta CDR3 regions were amplified from RNA. RT-PCR in the first round (using the HTBI primer set) targeted the TCR CDR3. TCRdb reanalysed the multiplex PCR reads using MiXCR and keeps one entry per CDR3 protein. This table has nearly 600,000 distinct CDR3 sequences, approximately 14% appearing once. The ends were cut back, 5 bases at V and 4 bases at J, with 14 bases in the middle. Germline CDR1 and CDR2: SGHAT and FQNNGV. This CDR3 spans 14 amino acids. The blood sample dates from first hyperthyroidism diagnosis, preceding any ophthalmopathy symptoms. This clonotype was seen a few times. The antigen is undetermined.

This receptor was identified in a woman aged 25 to 39 with Graves' hyperthyroidism that later progressed to Graves' ophthalmopathy. The sample consisted of blood. The V gene is TRBV11-2, the J gene TRBJ1-2, with a weak D call TRBD1 (6 bases). The CDR3 sequence is CASSDHRDPYGYTF. The DNA of the CDR3 is TGTGCCAGCAGCGATCACAGGGACCCCTATGGCTACACCTTC.